This T cell receptor beta chain was sequenced in a study of T cells in localized non-small cell lung cancer. Profiling relied on immunoSEQ multiplex PCR, and the TCRdb table lists in-frame clones only, not all of them. This table holds roughly 35,000 clones, around 92% found once. On this clone itself: Its antigen is unidentified. Other nucleotide sequences from this sample produce the same CDR3.

Overall study results and limits: Adjacent uninvolved lung tissue had the highest T cell clonality, exceeding tumor. Adjacent lung held a median approximately 57 of the top 100 tumor clones. Because sequencing included only one region (of the tumor), heterogeneity remains possible. Longer survival (overall) was linked to higher T cell density in blood.

This CDR3 contains 14 residues. With V trimmed by 5 bases and J by 6 bases, 5 bases remained unmatched. Looked up from germline, CDR1 is LNHDA and CDR2 is SQIVND (reference sequence). This sequence joins TRBV19 and TRBJ1-5, with TRBD1 matching over 9 bases. The clonotype originates from a female donor over 55 with stage I lung adenocarcinoma. This material consisted of peripheral blood, taken before any cancer treatment. The DNA for the CDR3 is TGTGCCAGTAGTCGGGGACAGGGCGGTCAGCCCCAGCATTTT. Amino acids: CASSRGQGGQPQHF.